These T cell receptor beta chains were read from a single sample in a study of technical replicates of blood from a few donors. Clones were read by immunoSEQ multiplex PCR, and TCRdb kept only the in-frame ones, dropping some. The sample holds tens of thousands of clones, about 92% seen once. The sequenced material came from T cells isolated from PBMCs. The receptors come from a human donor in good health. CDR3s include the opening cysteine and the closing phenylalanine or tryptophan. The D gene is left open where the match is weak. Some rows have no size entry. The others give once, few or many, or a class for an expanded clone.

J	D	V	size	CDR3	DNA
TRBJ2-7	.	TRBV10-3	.	CAISQSRQNYEQYF	TGTGCCATCAGTCAATCGAGACAGAACTACGAGCAGTACTTC
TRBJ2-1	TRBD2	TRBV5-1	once	CASSDRTSGNYNEQFF	TGCGCCAGCAGCGATAGAACTAGCGGGAACTACAATGAGCAGTTCTTC
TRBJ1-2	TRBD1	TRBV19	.	CAGRGQGSYNYGYTF	TGTGCCGGTCGAGGACAGGGGTCCTATAACTATGGCTACACCTTC
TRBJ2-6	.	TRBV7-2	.	CASSIPGIPTSGANVLTF	TGTGCCAGCAGCATACCAGGGATACCCACCTCTGGGGCCAACGTCCTGACTTTC
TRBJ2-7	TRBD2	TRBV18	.	CASSPGLAVTYEQYF	TGTGCCAGCTCACCCGGACTAGCGGTAACCTACGAGCAGTACTTC
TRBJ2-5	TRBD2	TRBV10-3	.	CAISTSGQIKETQYF	TGTGCCATCAGTACTAGCGGCCAAATCAAAGAGACCCAGTACTTC
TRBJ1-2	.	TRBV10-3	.	CAISEGEGTDGYTF	TGTGCCATCAGTGAGGGGGAGGGCACCGATGGCTACACCTTC
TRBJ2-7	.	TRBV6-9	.	CASRQNRAPDRHSYEQYF	TGTGCCAGCAGACAAAATCGGGCCCCAGACAGGCACTCCTACGAGCAGTACTTC
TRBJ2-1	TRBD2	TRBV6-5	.	CASTGLAGLNEQFF	TGTGCCAGCACCGGTCTAGCGGGTCTGAATGAGCAGTTCTTC
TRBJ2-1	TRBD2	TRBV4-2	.	CASSQRGGSLSDEQFF	TGTGCCAGCAGCCAACGGGGGGGGAGTCTGAGTGATGAGCAGTTCTTC
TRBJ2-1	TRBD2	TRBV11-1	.	CASSSLAGNNEQFF	TGTGCCAGCAGCTCACTAGCGGGTAACAATGAGCAGTTCTTC
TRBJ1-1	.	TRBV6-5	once	CASSTRGANTEAFF	TGTGCCAGCAGTACCAGGGGTGCGAACACTGAAGCTTTCTTT
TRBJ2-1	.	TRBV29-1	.	CSVEEWREVNEQFF	TGCAGCGTTGAAGAGTGGCGGGAAGTTAATGAGCAGTTCTTC
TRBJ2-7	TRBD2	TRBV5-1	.	CASSLEPSGSYEQYF	TGCGCCAGCAGCTTGGAGCCTAGCGGGAGTTACGAGCAGTACTTC
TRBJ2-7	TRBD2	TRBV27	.	CASSLGGRAYEQYF	TGTGCCAGCAGTTTAGGCGGGAGGGCTTACGAGCAGTACTTC
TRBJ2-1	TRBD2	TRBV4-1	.	CASSQEGRGAWNEQFF	TGCGCCAGCAGCCAGGAGGGGAGGGGCGCTTGGAATGAGCAGTTCTTC
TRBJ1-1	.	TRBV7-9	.	CASSLPGAGDTEAFF	TGTGCCAGCAGCCTACCCGGGGCGGGGGACACTGAAGCTTTCTTT
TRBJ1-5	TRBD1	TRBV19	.	CASSIGQGGQPQHF	TGTGCCAGTAGTATCGGACAGGGGGGACAGCCCCAGCATTTT
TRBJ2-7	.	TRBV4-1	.	CASSDIGRPYEQYF	TGCGCCAGCAGCGATATCGGGAGACCCTACGAGCAGTACTTC
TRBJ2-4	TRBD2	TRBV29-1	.	CSVVRLAGENIQYF	TGCAGCGTTGTGAGGCTAGCGGGCGAAAACATTCAGTACTTC
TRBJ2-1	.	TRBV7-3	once	CASSLTSSYNEQFF	TGTGCCAGCAGCTTAACTTCTAGCTACAATGAGCAGTTCTTC
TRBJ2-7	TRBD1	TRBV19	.	CASSRQGRGEQYF	TGTGCCAGTAGTAGACAGGGACGTGGGGAGCAGTACTTC
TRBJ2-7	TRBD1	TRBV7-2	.	CASSLRQGASEQYF	TGTGCCAGCAGCTTACGCCAGGGGGCGAGCGAGCAGTACTTC
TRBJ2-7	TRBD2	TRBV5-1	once	CATARTSGSYEQYF	TGCGCCACCGCCCGGACTAGCGGTTCCTACGAGCAGTACTTC
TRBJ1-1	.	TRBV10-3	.	CAISEGGTEAFF	TGTGCCATCAGTGAAGGCGGTACTGAAGCTTTCTTT
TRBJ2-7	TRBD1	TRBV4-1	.	CASSQEMTGLAYEQYF	TGCGCCAGCAGCCAAGAGATGACAGGGCTTGCCTACGAGCAGTACTTC
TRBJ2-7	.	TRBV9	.	CASSVTGVWDEQYF	TGTGCCAGCAGCGTCACGGGTGTTTGGGACGAGCAGTACTTC
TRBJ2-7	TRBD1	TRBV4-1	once	CASSQRGTGGDEQYF	TGCGCCAGCAGCCAGCGCGGGACAGGGGGAGACGAGCAGTACTTC
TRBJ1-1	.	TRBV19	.	CATNTGISLAFF	TGTGCCACTAACACAGGGATTTCGTTAGCTTTCTTT
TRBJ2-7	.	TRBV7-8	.	CASSLNTGTSYEQYF	TGTGCCAGCAGCTTGAATACAGGGACCTCCTACGAGCAGTACTTC
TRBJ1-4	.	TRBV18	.	CASSPPTGSATNEKLFF	TGTGCCAGCTCACCACCTACGGGATCAGCAACTAATGAAAAACTGTTTTTT
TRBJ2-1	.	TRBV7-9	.	CASSLAGEQFF	TGTGCCAGCAGCTTAGCGGGCGAGCAGTTCTTC
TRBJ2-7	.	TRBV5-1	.	CASSLAQDYEQYF	TGCGCCAGCAGCTTGGCGCAGGACTACGAGCAGTACTTC
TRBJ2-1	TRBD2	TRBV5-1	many	CASSSRTSGRLDNEQFF	TGCGCCAGCAGCTCTAGGACTAGCGGGAGGCTCGACAATGAGCAGTTCTTC
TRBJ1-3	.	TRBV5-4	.	CASSLVTENTIYF	TGTGCCAGCAGCTTGGTTACAGAAAACACCATATATTTT
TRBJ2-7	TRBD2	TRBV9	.	CASSPWGGATYEQYF	TGTGCCAGCAGCCCTTGGGGAGGGGCGACCTACGAGCAGTACTTC
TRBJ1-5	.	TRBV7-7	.	CASSLDRNQPQHF	TGTGCTAGCAGCTTAGACAGGAATCAGCCCCAGCATTTT
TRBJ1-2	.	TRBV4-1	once	CASSQWEPGQWGYTF	TGCGCCAGCAGCCAATGGGAGCCGGGACAATGGGGCTACACCTTC
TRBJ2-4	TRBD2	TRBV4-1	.	CASSPTSVLLDIQYF	TGCGCCAGCAGCCCGACTAGCGTTTTACTGGACATTCAGTACTTC
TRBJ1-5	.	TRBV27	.	CASTHPAGQTSIFSNQPQHF	TGTGCCAGCACCCACCCGGCAGGACAGACATCTATTTTTAGCAATCAGCCCCAGCATTTT